This TCR beta chain was sequenced in a study of cytomegalovirus exposure and HLA in healthy donors. Study overall: A prior study identified 110 million or so unique TCR beta sequences from about 180 million T cells.

All donors participated as healthy donors of bone marrow. Sampled while nominally healthy, donors likely had unrecorded immune exposures. 60 Vbeta and 13 Jbeta primers were used in PCR. The protocol was immunoSEQ multiplex PCR, while the TCRdb copy is restricted to in-frame clones and leaves out a portion. The ten most abundant clones cover approximately 1.3% of a sample with 40,000 or so clones. The TCR comes from a man aged 30 to 39 in good health and CMV-seronegative. Input material: PBMCs.

The DNA for the CDR3 is TGCGCCAGCAGCTTTCTAGCGGGAGGGTCTAGCACAGATACGCAGTATTTT. Protein sequence: CASSFLAGGSSTDTQYF. The rearrangement uses TRBV5-1 and TRBJ2-3; 12 nucleotides align to TRBD2. CDR1 is SGHRS, CDR2 YFSETQ, per germline. V gave up 2 bases and J gave up 0 bases; unmatched junction bases: 4. The CDR3 length is 17 residues.